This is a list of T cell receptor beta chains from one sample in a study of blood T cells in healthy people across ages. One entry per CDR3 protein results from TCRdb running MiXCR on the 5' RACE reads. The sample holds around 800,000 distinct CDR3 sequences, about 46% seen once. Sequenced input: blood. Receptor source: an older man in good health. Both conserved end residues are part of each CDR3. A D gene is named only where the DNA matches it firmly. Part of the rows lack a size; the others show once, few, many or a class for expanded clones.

TGTGCCACCAGCAGCCTAACTAGGAACGAGCAGTACTTC,CATSSLTRNEQYF,NA,TRBV15,NA,TRBJ2-7,13
TGCGGCGGACGGGGGGGGACAGACGAAAACATTCAGTACTTC,CGGRGGTDENIQYF,NA,TRBV29-1,NA,TRBJ2-4,14
TGTGCCAGCAGTGTTATTTTGGGGATTGCTGGCTACACCTTC,CASSVILGIAGYTF,once,TRBV2,NA,TRBJ1-2,14
TGTGCCAGCAGCCCGACAGGGGGCGCGTCTGAAAAACTGTTTTTT,CASSPTGGASEKLFF,NA,TRBV7-9,TRBD1,TRBJ1-4,15
TGTGCCAGCAGCCACAGGACAGGTTCAGATACGCAGTATTTT,CASSHRTGSDTQYF,NA,TRBV3-1,TRBD1,TRBJ2-3,14
TGTGCCAGCAGTGAAGGGTCGGGGACAACTGAGCAGTTCTTC,CASSEGSGTTEQFF,few,TRBV6-1,NA,TRBJ2-1,14
TGTGCCAGCAGTTTCCGGGACAGGGGTTATGGCTACACCTTC,CASSFRDRGYGYTF,few,TRBV28,TRBD1,TRBJ1-2,14
TGCAGCGTTGAAGTGATGGGGGTGGACGAGCAGTACTTC,CSVEVMGVDEQYF,many,TRBV29-1,NA,TRBJ2-7,13
TGCGCCAGCAGCCTAGGACTAGGGATGGATGAGCAGTTCTTC,CASSLGLGMDEQFF,NA,TRBV5-1,TRBD2,TRBJ2-1,14
TGTGCCAGCAGCTTAGTAGGGAATCCAGCCTACGAGCAGTACTTC,CASSLVGNPAYEQYF,NA,TRBV7-2,NA,TRBJ2-7,15
TGTGCCAGCGGTCCTGCGACGGGCCCTCTGGGGCAGTACTTC,CASGPATGPLGQYF,NA,TRBV2,NA,TRBJ2-7,14
TGTGCCAGCAGCTTAGGTGCAGGGGTGGGGTCACCCCTCCACTTT,CASSLGAGVGSPLHF,few,TRBV7-2,NA,TRBJ1-6,15
TGTGCCAGCAGCTTAATGGCTAGCGGGACCCCGAAGCAGTTCTTC,CASSLMASGTPKQFF,NA,TRBV13,TRBD2,TRBJ2-1,15
TGCAGCGTTGAAAGACCAGGGCAAGAGACCCAGTACTTC,CSVERPGQETQYF,NA,TRBV29-1,NA,TRBJ2-5,13
TGTGCCAGCAGTAAGGGACAACTGCGGGGCTACACCTTC,CASSKGQLRGYTF,NA,TRBV12-3/TRBV12-4,NA,TRBJ1-2,13
TGCAGTGCTAGGGGAGTAAAAAACAATGAGCAGTTCTTC,CSARGVKNNEQFF,NA,TRBV20-1,NA,TRBJ2-1,13
TGTGCCAGCAGTGGCGACAGGGGCAATCAGCCCCAGCATTTT,CASSGDRGNQPQHF,NA,TRBV6-1,TRBD1,TRBJ1-5,14
TGTGCCAGCAGTTTATCTCGGGCAGCCAACTCCTACGAGCAGTACTTC,CASSLSRAANSYEQYF,NA,TRBV12-3/TRBV12-4,NA,TRBJ2-7,16
TGTGCCAGCAGCTTAGCGTGGCGTTCCACTCACGAGCAGTACTTC,CASSLAWRSTHEQYF,few,TRBV7-2,NA,TRBJ2-7,15
TGCAGCGGCGGGTACCCCCAGGGGCAGTATTTT,CSGGYPQGQYF,many,TRBV29-1,NA,TRBJ2-3,11
TGCAGCGTCCCCGGGACGGGCTCCTACGAGCAGTACTTC,CSVPGTGSYEQYF,many,TRBV29-1,NA,TRBJ2-7,13
TGCGCCAGCAGCCAAGATCCGACAGGGTGGGCTTTCTTT,CASSQDPTGWAFF,few,TRBV4-3,TRBD1,TRBJ1-1,13
TGCGCCAGCAGCTCGCGGGACAGTGAACTAGGGTATACAGATACGCAGTATTTT,CASSSRDSELGYTDTQYF,many,TRBV5-1,NA,TRBJ2-3,18
TGTGCCAGCAGCCGTCCCGATGGGCAGCCCCAGCATTTT,CASSRPDGQPQHF,few,TRBV6-5,NA,TRBJ1-5,13
TGTGCCAGCAGAGCAGGCGGGATTTACTCCTACGAGCAGTACTTC,CASRAGGIYSYEQYF,NA,TRBV28,NA,TRBJ2-7,15
TGTGCCAGCAGAGGACTAACGCTCGATGTCTACAATGAGCAGTTCTTC,CASRGLTLDVYNEQFF,NA,TRBV6-5,NA,TRBJ2-1,16
TGTGCCAGCAGCCTTACGAGGGAGTCGACCGAGCGGTACTTC,CASSLTRESTERYF,NA,TRBV6-6,NA,TRBJ2-7,14
TGCAGCGTTGAAGGGGGTTCCCCCTCCGCCGATGAGCAGTTCTTC,CSVEGGSPSADEQFF,NA,TRBV29-1,NA,TRBJ2-1,15
TGTGCCAGCAGTTTCTCCCAGGACGGGGATACGCAGTATTTT,CASSFSQDGDTQYF,NA,TRBV27,NA,TRBJ2-3,14
TGTGCCACCAGCTCCCCCCGGCTCGGGATCAATCAGCCCCAGCATTTT,CATSSPRLGINQPQHF,NA,TRBV15,NA,TRBJ1-5,16
TGTGCCAGCAGCCAGGGTTATGGCGGGGAGCTGTTTTTT,CASSQGYGGELFF,NA,TRBV3-1,NA,TRBJ2-2,13
TGTGCCAGTAGCGGAACATCTCGCAATGAGCAGTTCTTC,CASSGTSRNEQFF,NA,TRBV19,NA,TRBJ2-1,13
TGTGCCAGCAGTTCCCGGGACGGCTCCTACAATGAGCAGTTCTTC,CASSSRDGSYNEQFF,NA,TRBV28,NA,TRBJ2-1,15
TGTGCCAGCAGTGAAGACCGGTTCTTC,CASSEDRFF,NA,TRBV6-1,NA,TRBJ2-1,9
TGCAGCGGAGGGGGATGGGGAGAGGCCCAGTACTTC,CSGGGWGEAQYF,NA,TRBV29-1,NA,TRBJ2-5,12
TGTGCCAGCAGTTACCTCGTGGGGAGGGCAGATACGCAGTATTTT,CASSYLVGRADTQYF,NA,TRBV6-2/TRBV6-3,TRBD2,TRBJ2-3,15
TGCGCCAGCAAGTTATCAGGGGGCGAGGAGACCCAGTACTTC,CASKLSGGEETQYF,NA,TRBV5-1,TRBD1,TRBJ2-5,14
TGTGCCAGCAGCTTAGACAGGGCCCAGCCCCAGCATTTT,CASSLDRAQPQHF,NA,TRBV7-2,NA,TRBJ1-5,13
TGTGCCAGCAGTGGGACAGGGGGCGCGATGAGCAATCAGCCCCAGCATTTT,CASSGTGGAMSNQPQHF,NA,TRBV6-1,TRBD1,TRBJ1-5,17
TGTGCCAGCACTCCACGGGGCCTTCAAGAGACCCAGTACTTC,CASTPRGLQETQYF,few,TRBV12-3/TRBV12-4,NA,TRBJ2-5,14
TGCGCCAACAGCCAAGAACTCCGGAACACTGAAGCTTTCTTT,CANSQELRNTEAFF,once,TRBV4-3,NA,TRBJ1-1,14
TGTGCCAGCAGCTTGACGAGAGCCAAAAACATTCAGTACTTC,CASSLTRAKNIQYF,NA,TRBV7-2,NA,TRBJ2-4,14
TGCAGCGGCGAAACTAGCGGGAGTAGCGATGAGCAGTTCTTC,CSGETSGSSDEQFF,NA,TRBV29-1,TRBD2,TRBJ2-1,14
TGCAGTGCCACAGGGGGCCGGGATGAGCAGTTCTTC,CSATGGRDEQFF,NA,TRBV20-1,TRBD1,TRBJ2-1,12
TGTGCCGGCAGCAAAAGCGTACGAATCTATGGCTACACCTTC,CAGSKSVRIYGYTF,NA,TRBV21-1,NA,TRBJ1-2,14